This T cell receptor beta chain was retrieved from a study of blood T cell repertoires in COVID-19. Study-level background: The samples span acute and convalescent COVID-19 from the United States, Italy and Spain. T cells, B-cell-depleted T cells, or PBMCs provided the cDNA or gDNA that served as material.

Original data processing: The authors estimated nucleated cell counts from reference gene primer amplification. Some clones are missing from TCRdb's copy, which holds only in-frame ones; the method was immunoSEQ multiplex PCR. V and J calls and clone size come straight from that table; D and trimming were deduced from the DNA. The sample has about 350,000 clones; around 91% are singletons. The CDR3 has 14 residues. The germline V gene encodes CDR1 MNHEY and CDR2 SVGAGI. Between the trimmed V and J ends, which lost 3 bases and 3 bases, there was a span of 11 bases. This chain joins TRBV6-5 and TRBJ1-2, with D possibly TRBD1 on 6 matching bases. The origin of this receptor is a woman aged 18 to 35 who had recovered from COVID-19. The sequenced sample was peripheral blood. The CDR3, as DNA: TGTGCCAGCAGTTATCAGGGACAACACTATGGCTACACCTTC. This encodes CASSYQGQHYGYTF.